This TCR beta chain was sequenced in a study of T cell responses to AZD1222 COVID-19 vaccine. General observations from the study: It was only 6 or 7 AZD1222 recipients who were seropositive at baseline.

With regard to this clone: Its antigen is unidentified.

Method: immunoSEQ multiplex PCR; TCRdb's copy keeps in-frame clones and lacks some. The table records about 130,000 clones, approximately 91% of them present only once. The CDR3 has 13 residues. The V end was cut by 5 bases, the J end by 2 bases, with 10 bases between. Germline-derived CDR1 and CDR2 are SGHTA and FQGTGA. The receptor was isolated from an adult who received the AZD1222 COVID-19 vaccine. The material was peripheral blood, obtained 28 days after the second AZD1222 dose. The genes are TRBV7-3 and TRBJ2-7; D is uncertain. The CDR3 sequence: CASSQRVPYEQYF. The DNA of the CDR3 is TGTGCCAGCAGCCAACGGGTACCCTACGAGCAGTACTTC.